The 13 T cell receptor beta chains below come from one sample, sequenced in a study of blood T cell repertoires in COVID-19. Here immunoSEQ multiplex PCR was the method, and the copy in TCRdb shows in-frame clones only, minus some. Of under 150,000 clones detected, 88% appear once; the ten largest clones hold less than 2.5%. Sequencing used peripheral blood. The receptors here all came from a man in his 70s with active COVID-19.

The chain employs TRBV6-5 and TRBJ1-1; the D is unclear. Trimming stripped 7 bases from V and 4 bases from J, with 7 bases between. This CDR3 has 11 residues. Germline V gene lookup returns CDR1 MNHEY and CDR2 SVGAGI. Here the CDR3 reads CASKLGTEAFF. Here the CDR3 DNA reads TGTGCCAGCAAGCTAGGCACTGAAGCTTTCTTT.

This clone has just one count. The V call is TRBV7-9, the J call TRBJ2-7, with D unclear. The CDR3 spans 14 residues. Trimming removed 1 base from V and 1 base from J, with 8 bases in between. Germline CDR1 reads SEHNR; CDR2 reads FQNEAQ (reference sequence). The DNA for the CDR3 is TGTGCCAGCAGCTTAGGCCCCCTATCCTACGAGCAGTACTTC. It encodes CASSLGPLSYEQYF.

The chain carries TRBV5-5 and TRBJ2-1, with D possibly being TRBD1 (7 bases). The CDR3 consists of 15 residues. Germline CDR1 SGHKS, CDR2 YYEKEE (reference sequence). Trimming removed 4 bases from V and 5 bases from J, with 16 bases in between. CDR3 DNA: TGTGCCAGCAGCCCCCGCGGGGACAGTGACAATGAGCAGTTCTTC. Translating gives CASSPRGDSDNEQFF.

The chain employs TRBV7-8 and TRBJ2-3; 12 bases are a match to TRBD2. From germline, CDR1 is SGHVS and CDR2 FQNEAQ. The CDR3 has 16 residues. With V trimmed by 4 bases and J by 7 bases, 9 bases remained unmatched. CDR3 in amino acids: CASSSGRTSGTNTQYF. The CDR3 nucleotides are TGTGCCAGCAGCTCCGGGAGGACTAGCGGGACAAATACGCAGTATTTT.

J is TRBJ1-2 and V is TRBV6-5; the D is unclear. Trimming removed 8 bases from V and 8 bases from J, with 18 bases in between. CDR1 and CDR2 from the germline V gene are MNHEY and SVGAGI. This CDR3 has 13 amino acids. CDR3 nucleotide sequence: TGTGCCAGCTCTAGGGAGGAAACAAGGGGCTACACCTTC. This gives the protein CASSREETRGYTF.

This clone was seen only once. The junction does not match germline at one end; this may be a read error. V and J are TRBV30 and TRBJ1-4; D gene ambiguous. This CDR3 comprises 11 residues. Germline V gene lookup returns CDR1 GTSNPN and CDR2 SVGIG (reference sequence). Written as DNA, the CDR3 is TGTGCCTGGAGTGATCTACAGCAACTGACTTTT. It encodes CAWSDLQQLTF.

The rearrangement links TRBV6-1 to TRBJ1-5; no definite D call. The V gene lost 1 base and the J gene lost 4 bases, with 14 bases spanning the gap. Germline V gene lookup returns CDR1 MNHNS and CDR2 SASEGT. The CDR3 loop spans 16 amino acids. The CDR3 DNA follows: TGTGCCAGCAGTGAAGGGCCGTTCCGGGGAAATCAGCCCCAGCATTTT. Residues: CASSEGPFRGNQPQHF.

V usage is TRBV9 and J usage is TRBJ2-3; 11 positions agree with TRBD1. CDR1 SGDLS and CDR2 YYNGEE come from the germline V gene. V lost 5 bases and J lost 2; bases outside the gene matches: 10. CDR3 length: 17 amino acids. Here the CDR3 reads CASSYGQGAVNTDTQYF. The DNA of the CDR3 is TGTGCCAGCAGTTATGGACAGGGGGCAGTCAACACAGATACGCAGTATTTT.

This clone was seen once. This chain links TRBV6-5 with TRBJ2-4; 7 bases line up with TRBD2. Germline V gene data show CDR1 as MNHEY and CDR2 as SVGAGI. Losses at the gene ends were 6 bases for V and 6 bases for J; bases not matched to a gene: 5. The CDR3 has 13 residues. The CDR3 is CASSQTGGNIQYF. Written as DNA, the CDR3 is TGTGCCAGCAGCCAGACGGGGGGAAACATTCAGTACTTC.

The chain couples TRBV29-1 to TRBJ2-5; 12 nucleotides agree with TRBD2. This CDR3 region has 14 residues. CDR1 is SQVTM, CDR2 ANQGSEA, per germline. V gave up 4 bases and J gave up 5 bases; unmatched junction bases: 5. CDR3 sequence: CSVVPSGRAETQYF. For the CDR3, the DNA is TGCAGCGTTGTCCCTAGCGGGAGGGCTGAGACCCAGTACTTC.

This rearrangement joins TRBV4-1 to TRBJ1-2; D call uncertain. The germline CDR1 and CDR2 sequences are MGHRA and YSYEKL. The CDR3 loop spans 13 amino acids. V was clipped by 1 base and J by 4 bases, with 7 bases between them. The CDR3 here is CASSQVGFYGYTF. The CDR3 DNA reads TGCGCCAGCAGCCAAGTCGGGTTCTATGGCTACACCTTC.

The chain is built from TRBV6-2 or TRBV6-3 and TRBJ1-1; D is unclear. With 0 bases removed from V and 1 base from J, the gap between germline ends came to 3 bases. Germline values: CDR1 MNHEY, CDR2 SVGEGT. This CDR3 contains 13 residues. CDR3 loop: CASSYSRNTEAFF. CDR3 DNA: TGTGCCAGCAGTTACTCCCGGAACACTGAAGCTTTCTTT.

The V gene is TRBV10-3, the J gene TRBJ2-5, with TRBD1 identical over 8 bases. With 6 bases clipped from V and 4 bases from J, the junction kept 4 bases outside the gene matches. Germline lookup yields CDR1 ENHRY and CDR2 SYGVKD. The CDR3 has 13 residues. Written as DNA, the CDR3 is TGTGCCATCAGAGGACAGGGACTAGAGACCCAGTACTTC. Amino acid sequence: CAIRGQGLETQYF.